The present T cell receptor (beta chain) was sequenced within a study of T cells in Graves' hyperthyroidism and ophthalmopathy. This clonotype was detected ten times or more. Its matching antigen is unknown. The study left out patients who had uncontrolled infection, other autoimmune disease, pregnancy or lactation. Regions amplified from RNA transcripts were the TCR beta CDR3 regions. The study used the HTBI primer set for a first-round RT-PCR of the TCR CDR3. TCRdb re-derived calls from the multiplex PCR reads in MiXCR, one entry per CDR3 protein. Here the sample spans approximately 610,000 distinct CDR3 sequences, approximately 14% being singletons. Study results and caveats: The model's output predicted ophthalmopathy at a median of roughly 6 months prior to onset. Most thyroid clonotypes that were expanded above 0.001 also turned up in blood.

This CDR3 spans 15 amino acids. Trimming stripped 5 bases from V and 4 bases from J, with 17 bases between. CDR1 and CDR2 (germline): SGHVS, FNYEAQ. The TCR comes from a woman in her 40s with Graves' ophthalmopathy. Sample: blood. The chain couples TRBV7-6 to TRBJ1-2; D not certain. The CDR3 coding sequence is TGTGCCAGCAGCCCATACGATTCCACGGTCTATGGCTACACCTTC. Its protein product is CASSPYDSTVYGYTF.